This is a list of T cell receptor beta chains from one sample in a study of blood T cell repertoires in COVID-19. Profiling relied on immunoSEQ multiplex PCR, and the TCRdb table lists in-frame clones only, not all of them. The sample includes hundreds of thousands of clones, 88% of them seen just once. The sample was PBMCs or T cells enriched from blood (not recorded which). The source of these receptors is a woman aged 25-40 years who had recovered from COVID-19. Each CDR3 is given with its conserved first and last residue. The D gene is left open where the match is weak. Clone sizes are given selectively: once, few, many, or a class where the clone is expanded.

size: NA; V: TRBV12-5; J: TRBJ2-1; D: TRBD2; DNA: TGTGCTAGTGGCCCCTCGGGGGGGGCCGGAAATGAGCAGTTCTTC; CDR3: CASGPSGGAGNEQFF
size: NA; V: TRBV5-4; J: TRBJ2-2; D: TRBD2; DNA: TGTGCCAGCAGCTCGAAGACTAGCGGGAACACCGGGGAGCTGTTTTTT; CDR3: CASSSKTSGNTGELFF
size: NA; V: TRBV5-1; J: TRBJ1-5; D: TRBD1; DNA: TGCGCCAGCAGCTTACGACAGGGCGATCAGCCCCAGCATTTT; CDR3: CASSLRQGDQPQHF
size: NA; V: TRBV3-1/TRBV3-2; J: TRBJ1-2; D: NA; DNA: TGTGCCAGCAGCCCCATTCAGAGGGCAAATCGGTATGGCTACACCTTC; CDR3: CASSPIQRANRYGYTF
size: NA; V: TRBV4-1; J: TRBJ1-4; D: TRBD1; DNA: TGCGCCAGCAGTCCACAGGGGGCGCTTGAAAAACTGTTTTTT; CDR3: CASSPQGALEKLFF
size: NA; V: TRBV2; J: TRBJ2-6; D: NA; DNA: TGTGCCAGCAGTGAGGGGGCGCGCGGGGCCAACGTCCTGACTTTC; CDR3: CASSEGARGANVLTF
size: NA; V: TRBV27; J: TRBJ1-5; D: TRBD1; DNA: TGTGCCATTCCTAGATCCGGGACAGGTATTCAGCCCCAGCATTTT; CDR3: CAIPRSGTGIQPQHF
size: NA; V: TRBV19; J: TRBJ2-7; D: NA; DNA: TGTGCCAGTAGTCGGGCAGGGGCCTACGAGCAGTACTTC; CDR3: CASSRAGAYEQYF
size: NA; V: TRBV19; J: TRBJ1-6; D: NA; DNA: TGTGCCAGTAGTACGGACAGAGTTGGGTCCTATAATTCACCCCTCCACTTT; CDR3: CASSTDRVGSYNSPLHF
size: NA; V: TRBV27; J: TRBJ1-1; D: TRBD1; DNA: TGTGCCAGCAGTCTAGGACAGGGGAGGGCGAGGACTGAAGCTTTCTTT; CDR3: CASSLGQGRARTEAFF
size: NA; V: TRBV24-1; J: TRBJ2-7; D: NA; DNA: TGTGCCAGAGGCTTAAGTACCTCTCGCGACTACGAGCAGTACTTC; CDR3: CARGLSTSRDYEQYF
size: NA; V: TRBV6-5; J: TRBJ1-1; D: NA; DNA: TGTGCCAGCAGAACAGGGTTGAACACTGAAGCTTTCTTT; CDR3: CASRTGLNTEAFF
size: NA; V: TRBV11-2; J: TRBJ2-6; D: TRBD1; DNA: TGTGCCAGCAGCTCCACTCGGGACAGGGGGTTTGCCGGGGCCAACGTCCTGACTTTC; CDR3: CASSSTRDRGFAGANVLTF
size: NA; V: TRBV6-1; J: TRBJ1-2; D: NA; DNA: TGTGCCAGCAGTGAATTCGGGGGGCTGAGCTATGGCTACACCTTC; CDR3: CASSEFGGLSYGYTF
size: NA; V: TRBV5-1; J: TRBJ1-5; D: NA; DNA: TGCGCCAGCAGCTACGACAATCCCACGACTCAGCCCCAGCATTTT; CDR3: CASSYDNPTTQPQHF
size: once; V: TRBV27; J: TRBJ1-1; D: TRBD1; DNA: TGTGCCAGCAGTCCCCGACAGGGAAGGGCGACCACTGAAGCTTTCTTT; CDR3: CASSPRQGRATTEAFF
size: NA; V: TRBV5-1; J: TRBJ1-4; D: NA; DNA: TGCGCCAGCAGCTTGTCGGGGTTTCGAGAAAAACTGTTTTTT; CDR3: CASSLSGFREKLFF
size: NA; V: TRBV5-1; J: TRBJ1-1; D: NA; DNA: TGCGCCAGCAGGACCGGGACTCTAAACACTGAAGCTTTCTTT; CDR3: CASRTGTLNTEAFF
size: NA; V: TRBV10-1; J: TRBJ2-2; D: NA; DNA: TGCGCCAGCAGTGAACAGGGAAGCACCGGGGAGCTGTTTTTT; CDR3: CASSEQGSTGELFF
size: NA; V: TRBV7-9; J: TRBJ1-1; D: TRBD1; DNA: TGTGCCAGCAGGCCAGGGGGCAAGACTGAAGCTTTCTTT; CDR3: CASRPGGKTEAFF
size: NA; V: TRBV7-8; J: TRBJ1-2; D: TRBD1; DNA: TGTGCCAGCAGCTCTACCTCCGGGACAGGGGCTCGACACACCTTC; CDR3: CASSSTSGTGARHTF
size: NA; V: TRBV25-1; J: TRBJ2-7; D: TRBD2; DNA: TGTGCCAGCAGTGAACGGGCCCGTAGCGGGAAAGGGTACGAGCAGTACTTC; CDR3: CASSERARSGKGYEQYF
size: NA; V: TRBV18; J: TRBJ2-7; D: TRBD1; DNA: TGTGCCAGCTCAGATTTTCCGGGACAGGCGTCCTACGAGCAGTACTTC; CDR3: CASSDFPGQASYEQYF
size: NA; V: TRBV10-1; J: TRBJ2-7; D: NA; DNA: TGCGCCAGCTCGGAAGGACGGGGATCCTACGAGCAGTACTTC; CDR3: CASSEGRGSYEQYF
size: NA; V: TRBV2; J: TRBJ1-2; D: TRBD1; DNA: TGTGCCAGCAGACCCGGGACAGGGGGACATGGCTACACCTTC; CDR3: CASRPGTGGHGYTF
size: NA; V: TRBV11-3; J: TRBJ2-2; D: NA; DNA: TGTGCCAGCAGCGCTAGGGGGGAGCTGTTTTTT; CDR3: CASSARGELFF
size: NA; V: TRBV7-2; J: TRBJ1-2; D: TRBD1; DNA: TGTGCCAGCAGCCCTCAGACAGGGGACGGCTACACCTTC; CDR3: CASSPQTGDGYTF
size: once; V: TRBV19; J: TRBJ1-5; D: TRBD1; DNA: TGTGCCAGTAAAGGGCAGGGGGTTTATAGCAATCAGCCCCAGCATTTT; CDR3: CASKGQGVYSNQPQHF
size: NA; V: TRBV28; J: TRBJ1-5; D: NA; DNA: TGTGCCAGCAGTTTCGAGCTCGGTCAGCCCCAGCATTTT; CDR3: CASSFELGQPQHF
size: NA; V: TRBV5-6; J: TRBJ2-5; D: NA; DNA: TGTGCCAGCAGCTTGGATCGGGAGAACACCAACCAAGAGACCCAGTACTTC; CDR3: CASSLDRENTNQETQYF
size: NA; V: TRBV30; J: TRBJ1-6; D: NA; DNA: TGTGCCTGGAACAAGAATTCACCCCTCCACTTT; CDR3: CAWNKNSPLHF
size: NA; V: TRBV7-5; J: TRBJ1-4; D: NA; DNA: TGTGCCAGAAGCTTAGCCAGGACAGGGACTAATGAAAAACTGTTTTTT; CDR3: CARSLARTGTNEKLFF
size: NA; V: TRBV14; J: TRBJ2-1; D: NA; DNA: TGTGCCAGCAGCCTAAACATAGCGCCTTGGACGGGGAATGAGCAGTTCTTC; CDR3: CASSLNIAPWTGNEQFF
size: NA; V: TRBV6-5; J: TRBJ1-2; D: TRBD1; DNA: TGTGCCAGCAGCGGGACAGGGGCAGGCTATGGCTACACCTTC; CDR3: CASSGTGAGYGYTF
size: NA; V: TRBV9; J: TRBJ2-3; D: NA; DNA: TGTGCCAGCAGCGTAGATATGGATACGCAGTATTTT; CDR3: CASSVDMDTQYF
size: NA; V: TRBV7-9; J: TRBJ2-2; D: TRBD2; DNA: TGTGCCAGCAGCCTGGATAGCGGGAGCCCGAACACCGGGGAGCTGTTTTTT; CDR3: CASSLDSGSPNTGELFF
size: NA; V: TRBV7-9; J: TRBJ1-5; D: TRBD1; DNA: TGTGCCAGCAGCCAGGGGGCGAGGCAGCCCCAGCATTTT; CDR3: CASSQGARQPQHF
size: few; V: TRBV30; J: TRBJ1-4; D: NA; DNA: TGTGCCTGGAGTGTAACCGCCGGGGAAAAACTGTTTTTT; CDR3: CAWSVTAGEKLFF
size: NA; V: TRBV6-1; J: TRBJ1-1; D: NA; DNA: TGTGCCAGCAGTGATTATCCTCCGAACACTGAAGCTTTCTTT; CDR3: CASSDYPPNTEAFF
size: NA; V: TRBV13; J: TRBJ2-2; D: TRBD1; DNA: TGTGCCAGCAGCTGGGGACAGGTTCATTCTTGGGAGCTGTTTTTT; CDR3: CASSWGQVHSWELFF
size: NA; V: TRBV3-1/TRBV3-2; J: TRBJ1-6; D: NA; DNA: TGTGCCAGCTCCGGCCTCGGGATGCCCTATAATTCACCCCTCCACTTT; CDR3: CASSGLGMPYNSPLHF
size: NA; V: TRBV18; J: TRBJ2-3; D: NA; DNA: TGTGCCAGCTCATATGGACATTACACAGATACGCAGTATTTT; CDR3: CASSYGHYTDTQYF
size: NA; V: TRBV30; J: TRBJ1-6; D: NA; DNA: TGTGCCTGGAGGCTCCGGACAGTTCTCTATAATTCACCCCTCCACTTT; CDR3: CAWRLRTVLYNSPLHF
size: NA; V: TRBV28; J: TRBJ2-5; D: TRBD2; DNA: TGTGCCAGCAGTCGCCGGGGAGGGGTAAAGGAGACCCAGTACTTC; CDR3: CASSRRGGVKETQYF
size: NA; V: TRBV7-2; J: TRBJ1-1; D: NA; DNA: TGTGCCAGCAGCCCCTCATGGGGGGTGAACACTGAAGCTTTCTTT; CDR3: CASSPSWGVNTEAFF
size: NA; V: TRBV9; J: TRBJ2-7; D: NA; DNA: TGTGCCAGCAGCGTAGGTCTAGGCGATTTCTACGAGCAGTACTTC; CDR3: CASSVGLGDFYEQYF
size: once; V: TRBV18; J: TRBJ2-1; D: TRBD2; DNA: TGTGCCAGCTCATGGACTAGCGGGGGCGCTTACAATGAGCAGTTCTTC; CDR3: CASSWTSGGAYNEQFF
size: NA; V: TRBV3-1/TRBV3-2; J: TRBJ2-5; D: TRBD2; DNA: TGTGCCAGCAGCCAAAGGGGACTAGCGGGGGCTGAGACCCAGTACTTC; CDR3: CASSQRGLAGAETQYF
size: NA; V: TRBV11-3; J: TRBJ2-7; D: NA; DNA: TGTGCCAGCAGCGACAGGTTACCCTCCTACGAGCAGTACTTC; CDR3: CASSDRLPSYEQYF
size: NA; V: TRBV7-3; J: TRBJ2-7; D: TRBD1; DNA: TGTGCCAGCAGCACGGGACAGGGGACCACCTACGAGCAGTACTTC; CDR3: CASSTGQGTTYEQYF
size: NA; V: TRBV19; J: TRBJ1-5; D: NA; DNA: TGTGCCAGTAGCGAGGGTCGGCCCCAGCATTTT; CDR3: CASSEGRPQHF
size: NA; V: TRBV3-1/TRBV3-2; J: TRBJ2-1; D: TRBD2; DNA: TGTGCCAGCAGCCAAAGACTAGCGGGCGTCCCCTCGTCCTACAATGAGCAGTTCTTC; CDR3: CASSQRLAGVPSSYNEQFF
size: NA; V: TRBV28; J: TRBJ1-5; D: NA; DNA: TGTGCCAGCAGTCAGTATCCGCAATCCAATCAGCCCCAGCATTTT; CDR3: CASSQYPQSNQPQHF
size: NA; V: TRBV27; J: TRBJ2-7; D: TRBD1; DNA: TGTGCCAGCAGTGGCCCACAGGGGGCGGGAGTCTACGAGCAGTACTTC; CDR3: CASSGPQGAGVYEQYF
size: NA; V: TRBV5-8; J: TRBJ1-5; D: TRBD1; DNA: TGTGCCAGCAGCTCGTTTACCGGGACAGCTAGCAATCAGCCCCAGCATTTT; CDR3: CASSSFTGTASNQPQHF
size: NA; V: TRBV5-1; J: TRBJ2-5; D: NA; DNA: TGCGCCAGCAGCCCCCCTCCGGGAGAGACCCAGTACTTC; CDR3: CASSPPPGETQYF
size: NA; V: TRBV5-4; J: TRBJ1-2; D: NA; DNA: TGTGCCAGCAGCTTGGATCCAGGCACCTCCCGGTATGGCTACACCTTC; CDR3: CASSLDPGTSRYGYTF
size: NA; V: TRBV5-1; J: TRBJ2-1; D: TRBD1; DNA: TGCGCCAGCAGCTTGGCACAGGGGGCCTACAATGAGCAGTTCTTC; CDR3: CASSLAQGAYNEQFF
size: NA; V: TRBV6-5; J: TRBJ1-4; D: NA; DNA: TGTGCCAGCATCAAACGGGGGTTAGGAGAAAAACTGTTTTTT; CDR3: CASIKRGLGEKLFF
size: NA; V: TRBV28; J: TRBJ1-5; D: NA; DNA: TGTGCCAGCAGTTTAGAACGACAGGCAGGGAATCAGCCCCAGCATTTT; CDR3: CASSLERQAGNQPQHF